This T cell receptor beta chain derives from a study of blood T cell repertoires in COVID-19. Study as a whole: Researchers got acute and convalescent COVID-19 samples from the United States, Italy and Spain.

This clone was seen once. TCRdb keeps only in-frame clones here, not all; method: immunoSEQ multiplex PCR. The sample gives around 450,000 clones, more than 85% of which show up once; approximately 4.3% is in the top ten. This clonotype was obtained from a woman aged 25 to 39 with acute or convalescent COVID-19. Sequencing used peripheral blood.

In DNA form, the CDR3 reads TGTGCCAGCAGTGCAGAGGGAGGGATCTCCTACGAGCAGTACTTC. Its translation is CASSAEGGISYEQYF. The chain combines TRBV2 with TRBJ2-7; 7 bases match TRBD2. The germline gives CDR1 SNHLY, CDR2 FYNNEI. Trimming took 4 bases from V and 0 from J; bases not matched to a gene: 6. CDR3 size: 15 residues.